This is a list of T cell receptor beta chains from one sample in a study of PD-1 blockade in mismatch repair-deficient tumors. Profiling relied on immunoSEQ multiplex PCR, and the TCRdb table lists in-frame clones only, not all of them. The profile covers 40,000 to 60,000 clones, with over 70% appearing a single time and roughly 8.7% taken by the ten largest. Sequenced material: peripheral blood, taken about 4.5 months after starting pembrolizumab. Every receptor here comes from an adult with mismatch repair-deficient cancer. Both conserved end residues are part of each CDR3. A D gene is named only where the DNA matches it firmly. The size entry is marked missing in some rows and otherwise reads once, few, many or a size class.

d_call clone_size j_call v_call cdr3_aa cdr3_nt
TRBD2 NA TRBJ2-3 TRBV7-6 CASSLRTSRTDTQYF TGTGCCAGCAGCCTACGGACTAGCCGGACAGATACGCAGTATTTT
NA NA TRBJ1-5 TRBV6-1 CASSEDWSPSNQPQHF TGTGCCAGCAGTGAAGACTGGTCCCCTAGCAATCAGCCCCAGCATTTT
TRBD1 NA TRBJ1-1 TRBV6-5 CASNTGGTEAFF TGTGCCAGCAATACAGGGGGCACTGAAGCTTTCTTT
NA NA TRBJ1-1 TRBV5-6 CASSLRQNTEAFF TGTGCCAGCAGCTTAAGACAGAACACTGAAGCTTTCTTT
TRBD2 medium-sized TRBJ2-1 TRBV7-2 CASSSVREFTNEQFF TGTGCCAGCAGTTCAGTGCGGGAGTTCACGAATGAGCAGTTCTTC
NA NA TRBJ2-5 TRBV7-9 CASSLIREETQYF TGTGCCAGCAGCTTAATACGGGAAGAGACCCAGTACTTC
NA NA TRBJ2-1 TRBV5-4 CASSPQGSEQFF TGTGCCAGCAGCCCCCAGGGGAGTGAGCAGTTCTTC
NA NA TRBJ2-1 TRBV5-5 CASSLDMYSYNEQFF TGTGCCAGCAGCCTGGACATGTACTCCTACAATGAGCAGTTCTTC
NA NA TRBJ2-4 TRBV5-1 CASSYGQGGDIQYF TGCGCCAGCAGCTACGGACAGGGAGGGGACATTCAGTACTTC
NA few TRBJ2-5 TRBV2 CASSGGPIQETQYF TGTGCCAGCAGTGGGGGACCAATCCAAGAGACCCAGTACTTC
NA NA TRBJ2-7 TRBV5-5 CASSTGDGNEQYF TGTGCCAGCTCTACGGGAGATGGGAACGAGCAGTACTTC
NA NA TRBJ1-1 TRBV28 CASRWGTEAFF TGTGCCAGCAGATGGGGCACTGAAGCTTTCTTT
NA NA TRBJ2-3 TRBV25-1 CASSGPTSTNTQYF TGTGCCAGCAGTGGGCCTACGTCAACAAATACGCAGTATTTT
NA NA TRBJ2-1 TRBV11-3 CASSINVYNEQFF TGTGCCAGCAGCATCAATGTATACAATGAGCAGTTCTTC
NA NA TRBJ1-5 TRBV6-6 CASSQTGHNQPQHF TGTGCCAGCAGTCAAACCGGCCACAATCAGCCCCAGCATTTT
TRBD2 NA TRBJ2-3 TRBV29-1 CSVERTSGGSTDTQYF TGCAGCGTTGAGAGGACTAGCGGGGGCAGCACAGATACGCAGTATTTT
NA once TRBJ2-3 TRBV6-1 CASRTRGSTDTQYF TGTGCCAGCAGGACAAGGGGTAGCACAGATACGCAGTATTTT
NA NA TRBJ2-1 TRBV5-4 CASSLVFSAAQVF TGTGCCAGCAGCTTGGTTTTTTCCGCAGCCCAAGTCTTC
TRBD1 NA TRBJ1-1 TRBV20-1 CSAKTGTEAFF TGCAGTGCAAAGACAGGGACTGAAGCTTTCTTT
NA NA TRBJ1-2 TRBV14 CASSQDRLGLYGYTF TGTGCCAGCAGCCAAGATCGTCTGGGCCTCTATGGCTACACCTTC
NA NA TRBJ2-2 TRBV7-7 CASSLARGQAGAGELFF TGTGCTAGCAGCTTAGCGCGTGGGCAGGCTGGCGCCGGGGAGCTGTTTTTT
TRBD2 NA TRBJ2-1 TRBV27 CASSSPLAGGGYNEQFF TGTGCCAGCAGTTCGCCGTTAGCGGGAGGGGGCTACAATGAGCAGTTCTTC
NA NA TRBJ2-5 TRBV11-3 CASSPRLGTAKETQYF TGTGCCAGCAGCCCCCGTTTGGGAACAGCTAAAGAGACCCAGTACTTC
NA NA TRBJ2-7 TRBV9 CASSPGKSSSYEQYF TGTGCCAGCAGCCCCGGGAAGAGTAGCTCCTACGAGCAGTACTTC